The clone carrying this T cell receptor (beta chain) occurred many times. The data stem from a study of blood T cells in healthy people across ages. Each sample had at least 6 million PBMCs isolated. V lost 5 bases and J lost 0; bases outside the gene matches: 12. This CDR3 region has 18 residues. CDR1 is ENHRY, CDR2 SYGVKD, per germline. Sample-barcoded 5' priming and a J-beta primer mix drove a second PCR of about 6 to 12 cycles. TCRdb reprocessed the 5' RACE reads via MiXCR and lists one record per CDR3 protein. The top ten clones hold 13% of a sample with about a million distinct CDR3 sequences, about 44% of them seen once.

The origin of this receptor is a man aged 25 to 45 in good health. The chain recombines TRBV10-3 with TRBJ2-3, with 9 bases matching TRBD2. The sequenced sample consisted of blood. This CDR3 reads CAISPWDSGGRSTDTQYF. CDR3 sequence (DNA): TGTGCCATCAGTCCCTGGGATAGCGGGGGCCGGAGCACAGATACGCAGTATTTT.